This TCR beta chain was sequenced during a study of cytomegalovirus exposure and HLA in healthy donors. Overall study findings and caveats: A later analysis found most CMV-associated TCR beta chains apparently HLA-restricted. The authors enumerated over 150 TCR beta chains as linked to cytomegalovirus.

The CDR3 has 16 residues. CDR1 is SGHNT, CDR2 YYREEE, per germline (reference sequence). The trim removed 0 bases at V and 7 bases at J, leaving 8 bases unmatched. As for this clone: The antigen is undetermined.

A multiplex PCR was run with 60 Vbeta primers and 13 Jbeta primers. The repertoire was sequenced with immunoSEQ multiplex PCR; TCRdb's copy has only in-frame clones and lacks some. In the table there are about 190,000 clones, approximately 87% of which are singletons. Sequencing was carried out using PBMCs. The sequence derives from a man under 40 in good health and CMV-seronegative. This rearrangement joins TRBV5-4 to TRBJ2-1; 9 positions match TRBD2. CDR3 sequence reads: CASSLAWRGGGNEQFF. The DNA of the CDR3 is TGTGCCAGCAGCTTGGCCTGGCGGGGGGGTGGTAATGAGCAGTTCTTC.